This paragraph covers one T cell receptor (beta chain) sequence. These data belong to a study of blood T cell repertoires in COVID-19. Study information: Donors in the United States, Italy and Spain gave samples during acute or convalescent COVID-19. Sample material is recorded as cDNA or gDNA derived from T cells, B-cell-depleted T cells, or PBMCs.

In the authors' methods: Quantification of nucleated cells was approximated via reference gene primer amplification. Only in-frame clones appear in the TCRdb table, and some are missing; sequencing was by immunoSEQ multiplex PCR. Clone size and V and J calls were adopted from that table, with D and trimming inferred from the DNA. The sample includes 140,000 or so clones, 90% seen only once; the top ten take 11%. The CDR3 is 15 amino acids. V lost 2 bases and J lost 4; bases outside the gene matches: 8. CDR1 is SGHDT, CDR2 YYEEEE, per germline. Sequencing input: peripheral blood. This TCR was sampled from an elderly woman with acute or convalescent COVID-19. This chain joins TRBV5-6 and TRBJ1-2; 7 bases map to TRBD1. For the CDR3, the DNA is TGTGCCAGCAGCTTAGTCAGGGACAGCATCTATGGCTACACCTTC. Protein: CASSLVRDSIYGYTF.